This T cell receptor beta chain was documented in a study of T cells in Graves' hyperthyroidism and ophthalmopathy. About the research overall: Peripheral blood specimens were obtained at initial diagnosis, prior to any treatment.

The patients, who ranged from 18 to 65 in age, presented with newly diagnosed hyperthyroidism lasting under 2 months. The CDR3 consists of 11 residues. Germline assignment: CDR1 SNHLY and CDR2 FYNNEI. V dropped 6 bases and J dropped 7 bases, with 9 bases sitting between them. TCR beta CDR3 regions were amplified from RNA. The HTBI set primed first-round TCR CDR3 RT-PCR. Via MiXCR, TCRdb re-called the multiplex PCR reads, giving one row per CDR3 protein. The table has some 740,000 distinct CDR3 sequences, approximately 15% seen once. Sequencing was performed on blood. This clonotype originated in a woman aged 18-35 years with Graves' hyperthyroidism. V is TRBV2 and J is TRBJ1-2, with a possible D match to TRBD1 (6 bases). CDR3 sequence reads: CASRRGIGYTF. In nucleotides, the CDR3 is TGTGCCAGCAGGAGGGGGATTGGCTACACCTTC.